These 16 T cell receptor beta chains came from one sample sequenced in a study of molecular identifiers for immune sequencing clone quantification. Using its own MiXCR run on the PCR reads, TCRdb lists one record per CDR3 protein. The repertoire holds about 65,000 distinct CDR3 sequences, approximately 17% seen once, with under 2% in the top ten. Sequencing used naive CD8+ T cells from blood, with Jurkat cell RNA spiked in. Subset denoted: FACS-sorted CD8+CD4-CCR7+CD45RA+ naive T cells. These receptor sequences come from a human donor in good health. Some libraries in this study had Jurkat cell RNA spiked in.

The chain joins TRBV13 to TRBJ2-1; D unclear. CDR3 size: 13 residues. The V and J ends lost 2 bases and 4 bases respectively, with 6 bases between them. Germline V gene sequence: CDR1 PRHDT, CDR2 FYEKMQ (reference sequence). The CDR3 loop is CASSLIQYNEQFF. The CDR3 region has the DNA TGTGCCAGCAGCTTAATCCAGTACAATGAGCAGTTCTTC.

This clonotype was counted at least ten times. The chain links TRBV4-1 to TRBJ2-1; TRBD2 might be the D (5 bases). Germline CDR1 and CDR2: MGHRA and YSYEKL. Trimming shortened V by 0 bases and J by 8 bases, and 8 bases separated the two germline ends. The CDR3 length is 13 residues. The DNA for the CDR3 is TGCGCCAGCAGCCAAGACGGAGGAGATGAGCAGTTCTTC. Translation gives CASSQDGGDEQFF.

Regarding this clonotype: A read error may explain this, as a much larger clone is one base away. The chain links TRBV5-1 to TRBJ2-7, with TRBD2 as a possible D gene (7 bases). Germline V gives CDR1 SGHRS, CDR2 YFSETQ. The CDR3 consists of 16 residues. V lost 0 bases, J lost 5 bases, and 18 bases lay in between. The CDR3 sequence is CASSLDGWGGVDEQYF. The CDR3 coding sequence is TGCGCCAGCAGCTTGGATGGATGGGGGGGCGTAGACGAGCAGTACTTC. The full variable domain, in which reference TRBV5-1 and TRBJ2-7 provide the parts outside the CDR3, is KAGVTQTPRYLIKTRGQQVTLSCSPISGHRSVSWYQQTPGQGLQFLFEYFSETQRNKGNFPGRFSGRQFSNSRSEMNVSTLELGDSALYLCASSLDGWGGVDEQYFGPGTRLTVT.

In the case of this clonotype: A much larger clone lies a single base off, so this may be a read error. The chain recombines TRBV27 with TRBJ2-7; D gene unclear. V was shortened by 1 base and J by 6 bases, with 7 bases between the two germline ends. This CDR3 has 12 amino acids. Germline CDR1 reads MNHEY; CDR2 reads SMNVEV (reference sequence). CDR3 DNA sequence: TGTGCCAGCAGTTTATTGTGCGGCGAGCAGTACTTC. Translated, it gives CASSLLCGEQYF.

Details on this clonotype: With a much larger clone just one base away, this may be a read error. CDR3 in DNA: TGCAGTGCTAAGACAGGGCTGGACACTGAAGCTTTCTTT. Its translation: CSAKTGLDTEAFF. The J gene is TRBJ1-1, the V gene TRBV20-1; 7 bases line up with TRBD1. The length of the CDR3 is 13 residues. Germline V lookup: CDR1 DFQATT, CDR2 SNEGSKA (reference sequence). V was pared by 4 bases and J by 3 bases, with 5 bases of the junction left unmatched.

Ten or more counts support this clonotype. The genes are TRBV5-1 and TRBJ2-7; 9 bases agree with TRBD2. CDR3 size: 14 residues. The V and J ends lost 3 bases and 5 bases, in that order; junction bases with no gene match: 6. Germline V gives CDR1 SGHRS, CDR2 YFSETQ. This CDR3 reads CASSYSGSGDEQYF. As DNA, the CDR3 is TGCGCCAGCAGCTATAGCGGGAGTGGCGACGAGCAGTACTTC.

This rearrangement joins TRBV29-1 to TRBJ2-1; D possibly corresponds to TRBD2 (6 bases). CDR3 length: 17 residues. V lost 6 bases and J 3 bases, leaving 24 bases between the germline ends. CDR1 is SQVTM, CDR2 ANQGSEA, per germline. This chain's CDR3 is CSVQRAGGHGGYNEQFF. CDR3 nucleotide sequence: TGCAGCGTACAGCGGGCAGGAGGGCATGGGGGCTACAATGAGCAGTTCTTC.

As to this clonotype: A read error may explain this, as a much larger clone is one base away. As DNA, the CDR3 is TGTGCTGGCAGCTTAGGGACCCTACATACAGATACGCAGTATTTT. This codes for CAGSLGTLHTDTQYF. V gene TRBV7-7 combines with J gene TRBJ2-3; either TRBD1 or TRBD2 may supply D (5 bases each). From germline, CDR1 is SSHAT and CDR2 FNYEAQ (reference sequence). The CDR3 is 15 residues long.

This clonotype is medium-sized (0.01 to 0.1%). The chain couples TRBV28 to TRBJ2-3, with a tentative D call TRBD2 (5 bases). The germline V gene has CDR1 MDHEN and CDR2 SYDVKM. Deletions cut 5 bases from V and 1 base from J, with 37 bases between. This CDR3 spans 23 amino acids. The CDR3 is CASSPPLKALLASPPWGTDTQYF. The CDR3 DNA reads as TGTGCCAGCAGTCCGCCACTAAAGGCCCTCTTAGCGTCACCCCCCTGGGGCACAGATACGCAGTATTTT.

This clonotype appeared many times. Here the CDR3 DNA reads TGTGCCAGCAGTTTACTGGCGGAGAAGTTTAATTACGAGCAGTACTTC. It codes for CASSLLAEKFNYEQYF. The rearrangement links TRBV27 to TRBJ2-7; D not resolved. The CDR3 has 16 amino acids. Germline assignment: CDR1 MNHEY and CDR2 SMNVEV (reference sequence). The V gene lost 2 bases and the J gene lost 4 bases, with 18 bases spanning the gap.

This clonotype occurred a few times. This may be a read error: a much more frequent sequence differs by one nucleotide. J is TRBJ1-1 and V is TRBV6-2 or TRBV6-3; D is unclear. CDR3 length: 14 residues. Looked up from germline, CDR1 is MNHEY and CDR2 is SVGEGT. The ends were cut back, 5 bases at V and 3 bases at J, with 13 bases in the middle. The CDR3 loop reads CASSLPPGDTEAFF. CDR3 DNA sequence: TGTGCCAGCAGTCTCCCTCCTGGGGACACTGAAGCTTTCTTT.

In DNA form, the CDR3 reads TGTGCCAGCAGCATGAGAGAGACCCAGTACTTC. It codes for CASSMRETQYF. J is TRBJ2-5 and V is TRBV5-5; D uncertain. The CDR3 covers 11 residues. Per the germline V gene, CDR1 is SGHKS and CDR2 is YYEKEE (reference sequence). Trimming stripped 4 bases from V and 4 bases from J, with 5 bases between. The full variable domain, completed using reference TRBV5-5 and TRBJ2-5, is DAGVTQSPTHLIKTRGQQVTLRCSPISGHKSVSWYQQVLGQGPQFIFQYYEKEERGRGNFPDRFSARQFPNYSSELNVNALLLGDSALYLCASSMRETQYFGPGTRLLVL.

This clonotype appeared many times. The CDR3 spells CASSPARDRGYEQYF. The CDR3 DNA is TGTGCCAGCAGTCCCGCACGGGACAGGGGGTACGAGCAGTACTTC. The chain carries TRBV27 and TRBJ2-7; 11 nucleotides align to TRBD1. CDR1 MNHEY and CDR2 SMNVEV come from the germline V gene (reference sequence). The V and J ends lost 5 bases and 4 bases, in that order; junction bases with no gene match: 7. CDR3 length: 15 amino acids.

In its sample, this clonotype was seen many times. V is TRBV20-1 and J is TRBJ2-1; TRBD2 aligns across 13 bases. J gave up 9 bases and V 2 bases, and 4 bases lay outside the gene matches. The CDR3 runs 14 residues. Germline assignment: CDR1 DFQATT and CDR2 SNEGSKA (reference sequence). CDR3 in amino acids: CSARSGTSGTEQFF. The CDR3, as DNA: TGCAGTGCTAGATCCGGGACTAGCGGGACTGAGCAGTTCTTC.

This clonotype was recorded at least ten times. The chain combines TRBV12-3 or TRBV12-4 with TRBJ2-2, with D tentatively TRBD1 or TRBD2 (6 bases each). Trimming shortened V by 6 bases and J by 6 bases, and 11 bases separated the two germline ends. CDR3 length equals 13 residues. The CDR3 coding sequence is TGTGCCAGCAGGGACAGCGGGCCCGGGGAGCTGTTTTTT. Translated, it gives CASRDSGPGELFF.

This clonotype was observed many times. This rearrangement joins TRBV7-9 to TRBJ2-7; 11 bases are a match to TRBD2. The CDR3 sequence is 19 residues long. Germline lookup yields CDR1 SEHNR and CDR2 FQNEAQ (reference sequence). V lost 5 bases, J lost 3 bases, and 18 bases stayed unmatched. CDR3 protein: CASSPRAGSVAGGDYEQYF. The CDR3 coding sequence is TGTGCCAGCAGCCCCCGCGCCGGCAGTGTAGCGGGAGGGGACTACGAGCAGTACTTC.